The clone carrying this T cell receptor (beta chain) turned up a few times. Its specificity is unknown. The PCR had 60 Vbeta and 13 Jbeta primers. Assay used: immunoSEQ multiplex PCR; TCRdb lists only in-frame clones, some missing. The data hold around 180,000 clones, with around three quarters observed a single time. The source of the sample is a study of cytomegalovirus exposure and HLA in healthy donors. General study results and limits: TCR association rates varied by HLA locus in a later analysis, with DRB1 highest and HLA-C lowest. Researchers counted around 180 TCR beta chains as cytomegalovirus-associated.

After removal of 6 bases from V and 3 bases from J, the junction contained 9 bases not matched to a gene. CDR3 length: 15 residues. The V gene's germline CDR1 is LNHDA and CDR2 SQIVND (reference sequence). The chain is built from TRBV19 and TRBJ1-2, with 8 positions matching TRBD1. The source is a man in his forties in good health and CMV-seronegative. Sequenced sample: PBMCs. CDR3 in DNA: TGTGCCAGTAGCATTCGCAGGGGGCTTGACTATGGCTACACCTTC. Its protein is CASSIRRGLDYGYTF.